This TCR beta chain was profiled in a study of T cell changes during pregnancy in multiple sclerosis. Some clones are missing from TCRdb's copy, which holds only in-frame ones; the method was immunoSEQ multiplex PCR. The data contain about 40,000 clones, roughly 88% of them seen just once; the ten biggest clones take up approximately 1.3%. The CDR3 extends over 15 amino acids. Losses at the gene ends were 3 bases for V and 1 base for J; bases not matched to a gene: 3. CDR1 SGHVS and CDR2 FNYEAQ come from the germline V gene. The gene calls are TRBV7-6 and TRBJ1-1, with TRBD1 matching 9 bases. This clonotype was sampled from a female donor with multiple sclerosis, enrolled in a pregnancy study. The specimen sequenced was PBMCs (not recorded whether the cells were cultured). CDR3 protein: CASSFQDRGNTEAFF. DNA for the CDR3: TGTGCCAGCAGCTTCCAGGACAGGGGGAACACTGAAGCTTTCTTT.